These T cell receptor beta chains were read from a single sample in a study of radiotherapy plus CTLA-4 blockade in lung cancer. Only in-frame clones appear in the TCRdb table, and some are missing; sequencing was by immunoSEQ multiplex PCR. This sample carries about 50,000 clones, 70% to 75% of them seen once, and the ten largest clones take around 3.3%. This specimen consisted of peripheral blood, obtained from a patient treated with radiotherapy plus ipilimumab. The source is a human donor with non-small cell lung cancer who had a complete response to radiotherapy plus ipilimumab. Both conserved end residues are part of each CDR3. D genes are given only for firm matches. A clone size is listed for some rows: how often the clone was seen (once, few, many), or a class if it is expanded.

clone_size: NA
d_call: TRBD2
v_call: TRBV2
cdr3_length: 15
j_call: TRBJ2-1
cdr3_aa: CASGGGRAAAREQFF
cdr3_nt: TGTGCCAGCGGGGGCGGGAGGGCCGCAGCCCGTGAGCAGTTCTTC

clone_size: few
d_call: NA
v_call: TRBV7-9
cdr3_length: 14
j_call: TRBJ2-7
cdr3_aa: CASSLEGVPYEQYF
cdr3_nt: TGTGCCAGCAGCTTAGAGGGAGTCCCCTACGAGCAGTACTTC

clone_size: NA
d_call: TRBD1
v_call: TRBV6-5
cdr3_length: 15
j_call: TRBJ2-7
cdr3_aa: CASSYVGTGYNEQYF
cdr3_nt: TGTGCCAGCAGTTATGTTGGGACAGGGTATAACGAGCAGTACTTC

clone_size: NA
d_call: NA
v_call: TRBV10-3
cdr3_length: 16
j_call: TRBJ2-7
cdr3_aa: CAISEPLWGRSYEQYF
cdr3_nt: TGTGCCATCAGTGAGCCTCTCTGGGGCAGGTCCTACGAGCAGTACTTC

clone_size: NA
d_call: NA
v_call: TRBV10-3
cdr3_length: 17
j_call: TRBJ2-2
cdr3_aa: CAISESVGLRQGGELFF
cdr3_nt: TGTGCCATCAGTGAGTCGGTGGGACTTAGGCAAGGCGGGGAGCTGTTTTTT

clone_size: NA
d_call: NA
v_call: TRBV11-2
cdr3_length: 13
j_call: TRBJ1-2
cdr3_aa: CASSLEGGYGYTF
cdr3_nt: TGTGCCAGCAGCTTAGAAGGGGGCTATGGCTACACCTTC

clone_size: medium-sized
d_call: TRBD1
v_call: TRBV5-6
cdr3_length: 16
j_call: TRBJ2-2
cdr3_aa: CASSLEAGGVTGELFF
cdr3_nt: TGTGCCAGCAGCTTGGAAGCAGGGGGTGTAACCGGGGAGCTGTTTTTT

clone_size: NA
d_call: NA
v_call: TRBV30
cdr3_length: 14
j_call: TRBJ2-3
cdr3_aa: CAWSTGTAGDTQYF
cdr3_nt: TGTGCCTGGAGTACCGGGACTGCAGGAGATACGCAGTATTTT

clone_size: once
d_call: TRBD1
v_call: TRBV7-6
cdr3_length: 17
j_call: TRBJ2-5
cdr3_aa: CASSSGPWTGRRETQYF
cdr3_nt: TGTGCCAGCAGCTCAGGACCCTGGACAGGGAGGAGGGAGACCCAGTACTTC

clone_size: NA
d_call: NA
v_call: TRBV7-9
cdr3_length: 15
j_call: TRBJ1-4
cdr3_aa: CASSSRGSGGEKLFF
cdr3_nt: TGTGCCAGCAGCTCCCGAGGATCCGGGGGTGAAAAACTGTTTTTT

clone_size: NA
d_call: TRBD1
v_call: TRBV7-8
cdr3_length: 16
j_call: TRBJ1-5
cdr3_aa: CASSLVDRGSNQPQHF
cdr3_nt: TGTGCCAGCAGCTTAGTAGACAGGGGATCCAATCAGCCCCAGCATTTT

clone_size: NA
d_call: NA
v_call: TRBV19
cdr3_length: 16
j_call: TRBJ2-1
cdr3_aa: CASSIGGDRRYNEQFF
cdr3_nt: TGTGCCAGTAGTATAGGAGGAGACAGGAGATACAATGAGCAGTTCTTC

clone_size: NA
d_call: NA
v_call: TRBV7-3
cdr3_length: 18
j_call: TRBJ2-1
cdr3_aa: CASSFRVVSGTSYNEQFF
cdr3_nt: TGTGCCAGCAGCTTTCGGGTGGTGAGTGGGACTTCATACAATGAGCAGTTCTTC

clone_size: NA
d_call: TRBD1
v_call: TRBV6-6
cdr3_length: 13
j_call: TRBJ2-7
cdr3_aa: CASRETGSHEQYF
cdr3_nt: TGTGCCAGCAGAGAGACAGGGTCCCACGAGCAGTACTTC

clone_size: NA
d_call: TRBD1
v_call: TRBV30
cdr3_length: 17
j_call: TRBJ1-2
cdr3_aa: CAWSETGAPTDSYGYTF
cdr3_nt: TGTGCCTGGAGTGAGACAGGGGCACCCACTGATTCCTATGGCTACACCTTC

clone_size: NA
d_call: NA
v_call: TRBV18
cdr3_length: 13
j_call: TRBJ2-7
cdr3_aa: CASSRGDTYQQYF
cdr3_nt: TGTGCCAGCTCACGGGGCGATACCTACCAGCAGTACTTC

clone_size: NA
d_call: NA
v_call: TRBV28
cdr3_length: 15
j_call: TRBJ2-4
cdr3_aa: CASSPRAGAKNIQYF
cdr3_nt: TGTGCCAGCAGCCCTCGCGCGGGAGCCAAAAACATTCAGTACTTC

clone_size: NA
d_call: NA
v_call: TRBV11-3
cdr3_length: 13
j_call: TRBJ2-5
cdr3_aa: CASSYTGKETQYF
cdr3_nt: TGTGCCAGCAGCTATACAGGGAAAGAGACCCAGTACTTC

clone_size: NA
d_call: TRBD1
v_call: TRBV5-1
cdr3_length: 15
j_call: TRBJ2-7
cdr3_aa: CASSHRTGGSYEQYF
cdr3_nt: TGCGCCAGCAGCCACCGGACAGGGGGCAGCTACGAGCAGTACTTC

clone_size: NA
d_call: NA
v_call: TRBV5-4
cdr3_length: 15
j_call: TRBJ1-6
cdr3_aa: CASRRESSYNSPLHF
cdr3_nt: TGTGCCAGCCGACGGGAAAGCTCCTATAATTCACCCCTCCACTTT

clone_size: many
d_call: NA
v_call: TRBV19
cdr3_length: 17
j_call: TRBJ1-5
cdr3_aa: CASSIPPSGSFNQPQHF
cdr3_nt: TGTGCCAGTAGTATCCCCCCATCAGGATCCTTCAATCAGCCCCAGCATTTT

clone_size: few
d_call: NA
v_call: TRBV7-6
cdr3_length: 15
j_call: TRBJ1-6
cdr3_aa: CASSLERQGRSPLHF
cdr3_nt: TGTGCCAGCAGCTTAGAGAGGCAGGGTAGGTCACCCCTCCACTTT

clone_size: once
d_call: TRBD2
v_call: TRBV2
cdr3_length: 14
j_call: TRBJ2-1
cdr3_aa: CASGLSGNRGEQFF
cdr3_nt: TGTGCCAGCGGACTAAGCGGGAATAGAGGTGAGCAGTTCTTC

clone_size: NA
d_call: NA
v_call: TRBV7-6
cdr3_length: 16
j_call: TRBJ1-3
cdr3_aa: CASSSETGRSGNTIYF
cdr3_nt: TGTGCCAGCAGCTCAGAGACAGGTCGCTCTGGAAACACCATATATTTT

clone_size: NA
d_call: TRBD1
v_call: TRBV2
cdr3_length: 13
j_call: TRBJ2-3
cdr3_aa: CASSVDRGDTQYF
cdr3_nt: TGTGCCAGCAGTGTTGACAGGGGGGATACGCAGTATTTT

clone_size: few
d_call: NA
v_call: TRBV5-4
cdr3_length: 13
j_call: TRBJ1-4
cdr3_aa: CASSLDNTGKLFF
cdr3_nt: TGTGCCAGCAGCTTGGACAACACAGGAAAACTGTTTTTT

clone_size: NA
d_call: NA
v_call: TRBV7-2
cdr3_length: 13
j_call: TRBJ2-2
cdr3_aa: CASKQVSAGELFF
cdr3_nt: TGTGCCAGCAAACAGGTCTCAGCCGGGGAGCTGTTTTTT

clone_size: once
d_call: NA
v_call: TRBV11-3
cdr3_length: 13
j_call: TRBJ2-7
cdr3_aa: CASSPTGSPEQYF
cdr3_nt: TGTGCCAGCAGCCCTACGGGGTCCCCCGAGCAGTACTTC

clone_size: NA
d_call: NA
v_call: TRBV28
cdr3_length: 14
j_call: TRBJ1-5
cdr3_aa: CASRTKTGNQPQHF
cdr3_nt: TGTGCCAGCAGAACCAAGACAGGTAATCAGCCCCAGCATTTT

clone_size: NA
d_call: TRBD2
v_call: TRBV5-6
cdr3_length: 17
j_call: TRBJ2-4
cdr3_aa: CASSPSGGALTKNIQYF
cdr3_nt: TGTGCCAGCAGCCCCAGCGGGGGGGCCCTAACCAAAAACATTCAGTACTTC

clone_size: NA
d_call: TRBD2
v_call: TRBV12-5
cdr3_length: 14
j_call: TRBJ2-3
cdr3_aa: CASGQSGSSGTQYF
cdr3_nt: TGTGCTAGTGGTCAGAGCGGGAGTAGCGGTACGCAGTATTTT

clone_size: NA
d_call: TRBD1
v_call: TRBV5-1
cdr3_length: 14
j_call: TRBJ1-1
cdr3_aa: CASSLQGAKTEAFF
cdr3_nt: TGCGCCAGCAGCTTACAGGGGGCAAAGACTGAAGCTTTCTTT

clone_size: once
d_call: TRBD2
v_call: TRBV2
cdr3_length: 14
j_call: TRBJ2-1
cdr3_aa: CAGRAGGAYNEQFF
cdr3_nt: TGTGCCGGGCGAGCGGGAGGTGCCTACAATGAGCAGTTCTTC

clone_size: NA
d_call: NA
v_call: TRBV11-3
cdr3_length: 15
j_call: TRBJ2-1
cdr3_aa: CASSSEGAGYNEQFF
cdr3_nt: TGTGCCAGCAGCTCAGAAGGGGCGGGGTACAATGAGCAGTTCTTC

clone_size: few
d_call: TRBD2
v_call: TRBV7-2
cdr3_length: 16
j_call: TRBJ2-1
cdr3_aa: CASSPNQAGGSLGGFF
cdr3_nt: TGTGCCAGCAGCCCCAATCAAGCGGGGGGGTCCCTCGGGGGGTTCTTC

clone_size: NA
d_call: TRBD2
v_call: TRBV11-2
cdr3_length: 15
j_call: TRBJ2-7
cdr3_aa: CASSLGTSKSYEQYF
cdr3_nt: TGTGCCAGCAGCTTAGGGACTAGTAAGAGCTACGAGCAGTACTTC

clone_size: NA
d_call: TRBD1
v_call: TRBV11-3
cdr3_length: 13
j_call: TRBJ2-3
cdr3_aa: CASSLGGQRTQYF
cdr3_nt: TGTGCCAGCAGCTTAGGGGGACAGAGGACGCAGTATTTT

clone_size: once
d_call: TRBD1
v_call: TRBV10-3
cdr3_length: 16
j_call: TRBJ2-3
cdr3_aa: CATSARTGRTTDTQYF
cdr3_nt: TGTGCCACCTCGGCTAGGACAGGACGTACCACAGATACGCAGTATTTT

clone_size: few
d_call: TRBD1
v_call: TRBV27
cdr3_length: 13
j_call: TRBJ2-7
cdr3_aa: CATKDRDTGEQYF
cdr3_nt: TGTGCCACCAAGGACAGGGACACGGGCGAGCAGTACTTC

clone_size: NA
d_call: NA
v_call: TRBV20-1
cdr3_length: 11
j_call: TRBJ1-2
cdr3_aa: CSARGRYGYTF
cdr3_nt: TGCAGTGCTAGGGGGAGGTATGGCTACACCTTC